The clone carrying this TCR beta chain showed up many times. This sample was included in a study of T-cell reconstitution after alpha-beta-depleted transplantation in children. This sample's TCRbeta library carried unique molecular identifier barcodes. TCRdb called the PCR reads again in MiXCR, with one record for every CDR3 protein. The repertoire holds 190,000 or so distinct CDR3 sequences, with about 15% as singletons. The TCR was taken from a human donor who donated a stem cell graft to a child with acute lymphoblastic leukemia. The sequencing used PBMCs from the stem cell graft donor, collected from the stem cell graft.

The CDR3 DNA sequence: TGCAGTGCTAGTTACAGGTACAATGAGCAGTTCTTC. Amino acids: CSASYRYNEQFF. The genes are TRBV20-1 and TRBJ2-1; D possibly corresponds to TRBD1 (5 bases). Trimming took off 3 bases at V and 4 bases at J, with 7 bases between the two ends. The CDR3 length is 12 residues. The germline CDR1 and CDR2 sequences are DFQATT and SNEGSKA (reference sequence).